A selection of T cell receptor beta chains follows, all from one sample in a study of CD4 T cells in relation to SARS-CoV-2 and coronaviruses. This table comes from immunoSEQ multiplex PCR, and its TCRdb copy is limited to in-frame clones, with some not included. The data hold under 90,000 clones, with about 92% observed a single time. The sample was naive CD4+ T cells from PBMCs. The receptors shown here come from a human donor in good health. CDR3s include the opening cysteine and the closing phenylalanine or tryptophan. Clone size is given for some rows only: seen once, a few or many times, or a class if the clone is expanded.

>TRBJ2-3|14|.|TRBV3-1/TRBV3-2
CASSLLRSTDTQYF
>TRBJ2-3|12|.|TRBV2
CASSASTDTQYF
>TRBJ2-4|15|.|TRBV4-1
CASSPDSRGGNIQYF
>TRBJ2-2|15|.|TRBV6-5
CASSSVQGGTGELFF
>TRBJ2-7|14|.|TRBV7-9
CASRSTGSSYEQYF
>TRBJ2-3|15|.|TRBV10-2
CASRRTSGGADTQYF
>TRBJ2-7|14|.|TRBV5-4
CASSLRGYSYEQYF
>TRBJ1-1|15|.|TRBV28
CASSFVRVWGTEAFF
>TRBJ2-5|13|.|TRBV29-1
CSVRLGGVETQYF
>TRBJ1-5|16|few|TRBV5-1
CASSREGALGNQPQHF
>TRBJ2-7|14|.|TRBV2
CASLSGTGLQEQYF
>TRBJ1-6|13|.|TRBV6-5
CAAQDRQDSPLHF
>TRBJ2-5|16|.|TRBV7-3
CASSLRASGRGETQYF
>TRBJ1-6|16|.|TRBV3-1/TRBV3-2
CASSPSPGTDNSPLHF
>TRBJ2-3|11|.|TRBV19
CASVSTDTQYF
>TRBJ1-5|13|.|TRBV27
CASRKHSNQPQHF
>TRBJ2-5|16|.|TRBV4-1
CASSQVLGRVGETQYF
>TRBJ2-3|14|.|TRBV3-1/TRBV3-2
CASSPRASTDTQYF
>TRBJ1-1|12|.|TRBV3-1/TRBV3-2
CASSLFGTEAFF
>TRBJ2-7|13|.|TRBV10-3
CATLQGSGHEQYF
>TRBJ2-7|16|once|TRBV19
CASSIETSRDGYEQYF
>TRBJ1-2|14|.|TRBV7-9
CASSLEGERDGYTF
>TRBJ2-7|20|once|TRBV4-1
CASSQDYGRASGRHSYEQYF
>TRBJ1-5|10|.|TRBV21-1
CASSKKSQHF
>TRBJ2-3|13|.|TRBV18
CASTTEPTDTQYF
>TRBJ2-7|14|.|TRBV6-6
CASSYSAGGYEQYF
>TRBJ1-3|15|.|TRBV19
CASSIEASSGNTIYF
>TRBJ1-4|16|.|TRBV5-6
CASSSTPTGGDEKLFF
>TRBJ2-3|14|.|TRBV6-5
CASSSLFQTDTQYF
>TRBJ1-6|16|.|TRBV5-6
CASSSQGSGDNSPLHF